This TCR beta chain was captured in a study of blood T cell repertoires in COVID-19. Across the whole study: Sites in the United States, Italy and Spain provided acute and convalescent COVID-19 samples. Sources were T cells, B-cell-depleted T cells, or PBMCs; the material itself was cDNA or gDNA.

As originally analysed: Amplification with reference gene primers provided the estimates of nucleated cell counts. Assay used: immunoSEQ multiplex PCR; TCRdb lists only in-frame clones, some missing. V and J calls and clone size are copied from that table; D and trimming were computed from the DNA. The sample holds about 120,000 clones, about 85% seen once. Sequenced input: peripheral blood. The TCR comes from a man at least 80 years old with acute or convalescent COVID-19.

The CDR3 DNA sequence: TGTGCCAGCAGTTATATTCGGGGGAATGGCTACACCTTC. Translating it yields CASSYIRGNGYTF. This chain links TRBV6-2 or TRBV6-3 with TRBJ1-2; D possibly corresponds to TRBD1 (5 bases). There are 13 residues in the CDR3. The germline V and J ends were trimmed by 3 bases and 6 bases, with 11 bases remaining between them. CDR1 and CDR2 (germline): MNHEY, SVGEGT.